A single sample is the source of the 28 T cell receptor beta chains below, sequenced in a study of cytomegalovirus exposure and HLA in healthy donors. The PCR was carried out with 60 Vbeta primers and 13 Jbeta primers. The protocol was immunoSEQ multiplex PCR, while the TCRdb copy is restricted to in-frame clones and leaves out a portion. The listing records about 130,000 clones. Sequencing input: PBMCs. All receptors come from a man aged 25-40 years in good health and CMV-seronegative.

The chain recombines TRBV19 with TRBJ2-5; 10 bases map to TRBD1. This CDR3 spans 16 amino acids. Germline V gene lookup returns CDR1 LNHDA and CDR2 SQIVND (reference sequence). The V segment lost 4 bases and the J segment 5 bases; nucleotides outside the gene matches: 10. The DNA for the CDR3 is TGTGCCAGTAGTACGGGAGAAGACAGGGGGCGTGAGACCCAGTACTTC. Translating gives CASSTGEDRGRETQYF.

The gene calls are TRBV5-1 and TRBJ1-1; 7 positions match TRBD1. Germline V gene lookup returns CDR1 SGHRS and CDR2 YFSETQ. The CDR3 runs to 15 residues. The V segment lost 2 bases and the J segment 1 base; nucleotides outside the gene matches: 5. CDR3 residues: CASSLGAGGNTEAFF. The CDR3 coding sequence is TGCGCCAGCAGCTTAGGTGCAGGGGGGAACACTGAAGCTTTCTTT.

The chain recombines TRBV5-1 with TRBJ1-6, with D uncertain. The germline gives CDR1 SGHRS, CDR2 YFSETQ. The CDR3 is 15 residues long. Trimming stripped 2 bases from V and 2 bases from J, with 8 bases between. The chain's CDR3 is CASSFGLTYNSPLHF. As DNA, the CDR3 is TGCGCCAGCAGCTTCGGTTTAACCTATAATTCACCCCTCCACTTT.

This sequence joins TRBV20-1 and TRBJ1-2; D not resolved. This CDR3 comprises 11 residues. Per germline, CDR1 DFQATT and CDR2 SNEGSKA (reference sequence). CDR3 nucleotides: TGCAGCGTAGTAGCTAACTATGGCTACACCTTC. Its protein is CSVVANYGYTF.

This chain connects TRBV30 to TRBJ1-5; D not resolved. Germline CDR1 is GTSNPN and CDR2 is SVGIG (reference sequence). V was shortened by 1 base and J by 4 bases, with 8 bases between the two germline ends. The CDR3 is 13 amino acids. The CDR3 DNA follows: TGTGCCTGGAGTGAGGAGTATAATCAGCCCCAGCATTTT. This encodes CAWSEEYNQPQHF. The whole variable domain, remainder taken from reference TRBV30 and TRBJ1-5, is SQTIHQWPATLVQPVGSPLSLECTVEGTSNPNLYWYRQAAGRGLQLLFYSVGIGQISSEVPQNLSASRPQDRQFILSSKKLLLSDSGFYLCAWSEEYNQPQHFGDGTRLSIL.

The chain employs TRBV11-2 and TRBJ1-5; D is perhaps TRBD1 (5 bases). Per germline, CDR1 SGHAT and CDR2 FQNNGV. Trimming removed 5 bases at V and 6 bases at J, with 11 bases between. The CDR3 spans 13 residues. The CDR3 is CASSVTGSQPQHF. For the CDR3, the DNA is TGTGCCAGCAGCGTCACAGGTAGTCAGCCCCAGCATTTT.

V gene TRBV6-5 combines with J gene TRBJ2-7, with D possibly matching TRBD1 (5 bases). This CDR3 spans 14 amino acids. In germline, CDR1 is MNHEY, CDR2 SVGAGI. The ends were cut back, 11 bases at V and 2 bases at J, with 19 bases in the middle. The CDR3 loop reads CAATPVGAAYEQYF. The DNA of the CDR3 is TGTGCCGCGACCCCAGTAGGGGCGGCCTACGAGCAGTACTTC.

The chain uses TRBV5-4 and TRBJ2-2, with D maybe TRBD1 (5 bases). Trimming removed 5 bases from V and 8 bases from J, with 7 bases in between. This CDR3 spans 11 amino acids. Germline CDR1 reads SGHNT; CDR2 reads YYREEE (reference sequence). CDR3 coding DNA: TGTGCCAGCAGGGCAGGGGGGGAGCTGTTTTTT. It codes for CASRAGGELFF.

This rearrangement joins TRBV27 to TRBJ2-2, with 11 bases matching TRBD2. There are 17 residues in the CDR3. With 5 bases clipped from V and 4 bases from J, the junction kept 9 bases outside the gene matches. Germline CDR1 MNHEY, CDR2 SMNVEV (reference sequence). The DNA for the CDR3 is TGTGCCAGCAGTCCCCGTAGCGGGAGGGCAAGCACCGGGGAGCTGTTTTTT. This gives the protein CASSPRSGRASTGELFF.

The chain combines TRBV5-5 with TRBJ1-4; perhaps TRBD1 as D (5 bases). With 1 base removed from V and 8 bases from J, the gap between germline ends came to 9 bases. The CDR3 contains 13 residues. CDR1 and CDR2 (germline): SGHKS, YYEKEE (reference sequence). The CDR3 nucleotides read TGTGCCAGCAGCTTGTCAGGGCCCGAAAAACTGTTTTTT. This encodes CASSLSGPEKLFF.

The CDR3 here is CASSSIPGLAGVGTDTQYF. The CDR3 DNA reads as TGTGCCAGCAGCTCTATACCGGGACTAGCGGGAGTAGGGACAGATACGCAGTATTTT. This chain links TRBV5-4 with TRBJ2-3; 14 bases fit TRBD2. With V trimmed by 3 bases and J by 3 bases, 12 bases remained unmatched. This CDR3 has 19 residues. Germline CDR1 SGHNT, CDR2 YYREEE (reference sequence).

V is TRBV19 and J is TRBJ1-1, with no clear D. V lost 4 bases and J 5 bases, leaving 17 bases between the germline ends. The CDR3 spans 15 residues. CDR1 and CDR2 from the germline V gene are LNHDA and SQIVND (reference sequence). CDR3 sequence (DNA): TGTGCCAGTAGTACTTCTCCTAAGCGAGGGACTGAAGCTTTCTTT. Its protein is CASSTSPKRGTEAFF.

The CDR3 sequence is CASSLFAYNSPLHF. The DNA for the CDR3 is TGTGCCAGCAGCTTATTCGCCTATAATTCACCCCTCCACTTT. The J gene is TRBJ1-6, the V gene TRBV7-2; D is unresolved. The germline V gene encodes CDR1 SGHTA and CDR2 FQGNSA. The V end lost 2 bases, the J end lost 2 bases, and 4 bases lay between the germline ends. CDR3 size: 14 residues. The variable domain in full, completed from reference TRBV7-2 and TRBJ1-6, reads GAGVSQSPSNKVTEKGKDVELRCDPISGHTALYWYRQSLGQGLEFLIYFQGNSAPDKSGLPSDRFSAERTGGSVSTLTIQRTQQEDSAVYLCASSLFAYNSPLHFGNGTRLTVT.

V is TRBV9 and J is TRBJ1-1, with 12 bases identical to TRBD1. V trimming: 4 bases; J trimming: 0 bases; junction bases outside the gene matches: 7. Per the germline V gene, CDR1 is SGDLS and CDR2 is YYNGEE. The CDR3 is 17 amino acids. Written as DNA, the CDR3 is TGTGCCAGCAGCTCCATCGGGACAGGGGGCTTGAACACTGAAGCTTTCTTT. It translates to CASSSIGTGGLNTEAFF.

The CDR3 DNA follows: TGCGCCAGCAGCTTGACTAGCTCTGGGGCCAACGTCCTGACTTTC. The encoded protein is CASSLTSSGANVLTF. The gene calls are TRBV5-1 and TRBJ2-6; TRBD2 might be the D (5 bases). There are 15 residues in the CDR3. Germline V lookup: CDR1 SGHRS, CDR2 YFSETQ. V was shortened by 1 base and J by 0 bases, with 5 bases between the two germline ends.

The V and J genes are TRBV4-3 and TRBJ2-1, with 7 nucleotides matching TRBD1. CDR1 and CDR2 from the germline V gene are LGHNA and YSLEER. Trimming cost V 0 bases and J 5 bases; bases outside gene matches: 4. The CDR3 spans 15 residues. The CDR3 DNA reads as TGCGCCAGCAGCCAAGACCCGGACAGGCACAATGAGCAGTTCTTC. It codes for CASSQDPDRHNEQFF.

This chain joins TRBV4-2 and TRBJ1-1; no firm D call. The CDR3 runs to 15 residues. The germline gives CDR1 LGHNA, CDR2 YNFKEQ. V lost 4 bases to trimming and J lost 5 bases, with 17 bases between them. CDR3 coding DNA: TGTGCCAGCAGCCGAGGAGAGGTAGTTGCGACTGAAGCTTTCTTT. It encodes CASSRGEVVATEAFF.

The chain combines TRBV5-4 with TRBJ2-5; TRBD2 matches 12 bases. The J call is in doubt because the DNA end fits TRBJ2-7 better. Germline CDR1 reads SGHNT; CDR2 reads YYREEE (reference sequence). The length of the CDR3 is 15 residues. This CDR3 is CASSSRLAGVYEQYF. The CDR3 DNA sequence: TGTGCCAGCAGCTCTCGACTAGCGGGAGTCTACGAGCAGTACTTC.

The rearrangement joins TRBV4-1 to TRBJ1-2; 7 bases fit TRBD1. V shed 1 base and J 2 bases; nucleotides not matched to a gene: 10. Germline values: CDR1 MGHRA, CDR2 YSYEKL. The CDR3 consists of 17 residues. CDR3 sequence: CASSQVLGRDRNYGYTF. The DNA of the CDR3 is TGCGCCAGCAGCCAAGTTCTGGGCCGGGACAGAAACTATGGCTACACCTTC.

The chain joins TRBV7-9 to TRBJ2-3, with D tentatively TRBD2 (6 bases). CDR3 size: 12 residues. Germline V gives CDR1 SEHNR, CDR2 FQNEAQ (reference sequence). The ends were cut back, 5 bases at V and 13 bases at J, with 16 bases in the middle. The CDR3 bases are TGTGCCAGCAGCACCGGGACTCCTAGGGAGTATTTT. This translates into CASSTGTPREYF.

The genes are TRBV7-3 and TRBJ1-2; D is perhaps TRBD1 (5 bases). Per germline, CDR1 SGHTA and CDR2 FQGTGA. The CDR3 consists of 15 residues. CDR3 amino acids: CHIRRRGILRDGYTF. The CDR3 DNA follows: TGTCACATTCGTAGAAGGGGAATCTTAAGAGATGGCTACACCTTC.

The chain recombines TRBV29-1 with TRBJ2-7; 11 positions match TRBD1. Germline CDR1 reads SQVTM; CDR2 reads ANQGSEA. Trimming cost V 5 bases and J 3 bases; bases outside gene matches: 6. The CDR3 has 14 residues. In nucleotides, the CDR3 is TGCAGCGTTACCGGACAGGGGGCTCTCTACGAGCAGTACTTC. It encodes CSVTGQGALYEQYF.

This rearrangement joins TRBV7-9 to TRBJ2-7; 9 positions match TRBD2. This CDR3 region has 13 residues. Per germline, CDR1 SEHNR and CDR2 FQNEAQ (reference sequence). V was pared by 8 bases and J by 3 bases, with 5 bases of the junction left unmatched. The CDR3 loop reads CASDAGGLYEQYF. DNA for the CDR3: TGTGCCAGCGACGCGGGAGGGCTCTACGAGCAGTACTTC.

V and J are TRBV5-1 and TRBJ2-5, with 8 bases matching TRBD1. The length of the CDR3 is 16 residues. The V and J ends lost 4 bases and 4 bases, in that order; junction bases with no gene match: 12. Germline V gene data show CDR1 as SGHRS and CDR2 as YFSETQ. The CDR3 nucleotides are TGCGCCAGCAGCACTTGGACAACCGGACAGGGAGAGACCCAGTACTTC. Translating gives CASSTWTTGQGETQYF.

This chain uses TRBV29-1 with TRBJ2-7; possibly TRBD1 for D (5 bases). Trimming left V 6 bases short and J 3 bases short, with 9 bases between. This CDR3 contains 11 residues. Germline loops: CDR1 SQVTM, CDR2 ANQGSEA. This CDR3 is CSVLGRYEQYF. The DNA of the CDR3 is TGCAGCGTCCTGGGGCGCTACGAGCAGTACTTC.

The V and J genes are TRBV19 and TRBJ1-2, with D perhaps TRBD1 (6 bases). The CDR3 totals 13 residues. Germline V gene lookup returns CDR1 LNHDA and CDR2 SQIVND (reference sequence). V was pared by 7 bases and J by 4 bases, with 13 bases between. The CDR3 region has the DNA TGTGCCAGTACTGCGACAGGACTCTATGGCTACACCTTC. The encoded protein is CASTATGLYGYTF.

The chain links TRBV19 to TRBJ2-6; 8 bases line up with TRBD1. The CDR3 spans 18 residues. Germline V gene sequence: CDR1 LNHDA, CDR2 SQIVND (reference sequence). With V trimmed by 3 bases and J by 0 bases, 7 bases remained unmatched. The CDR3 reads CASSITGTGGSGANVLTF. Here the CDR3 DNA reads TGTGCCAGTAGTATCACCGGGACAGGTGGCTCTGGGGCCAACGTCCTGACTTTC.

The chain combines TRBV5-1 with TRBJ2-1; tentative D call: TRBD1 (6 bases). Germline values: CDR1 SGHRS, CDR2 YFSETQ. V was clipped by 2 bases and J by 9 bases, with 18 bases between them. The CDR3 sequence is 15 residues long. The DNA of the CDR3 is TGCGCCAGCAGCTTAGGGCAGGCTCCCAGGGGTGAGCAGTTCTTC. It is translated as CASSLGQAPRGEQFF.